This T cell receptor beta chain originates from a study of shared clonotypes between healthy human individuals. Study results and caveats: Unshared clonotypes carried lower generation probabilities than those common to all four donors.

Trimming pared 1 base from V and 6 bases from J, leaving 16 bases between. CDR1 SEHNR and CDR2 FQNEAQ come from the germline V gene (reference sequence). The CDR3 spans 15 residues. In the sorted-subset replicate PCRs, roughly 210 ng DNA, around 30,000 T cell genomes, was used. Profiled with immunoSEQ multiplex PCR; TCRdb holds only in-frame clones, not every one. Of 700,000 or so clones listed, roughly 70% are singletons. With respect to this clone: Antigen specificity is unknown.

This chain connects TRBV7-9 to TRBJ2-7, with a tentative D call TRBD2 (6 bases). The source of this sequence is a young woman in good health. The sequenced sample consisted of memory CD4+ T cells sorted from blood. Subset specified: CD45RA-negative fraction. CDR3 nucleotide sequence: TGTGCCAGCAGCTTAGAAATGGGGGAGGCTAGCGAGCAGTACTTC. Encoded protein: CASSLEMGEASEQYF.